The TCR beta chain described here comes from a study of graft-versus-host responses after intestinal transplantation. Study-wide background: Every recipient had anti-thymocyte globulin induction and around 3 years of tacrolimus plus steroids.

Trimming cost V 3 bases and J 2 bases, with 8 bases left between them. This CDR3 has 15 amino acids. The germline V gene encodes CDR1 KGHSH and CDR2 LQKENI. Study-wide results and caveats: GvH clonotypes were identified within recipient marrow, with a subset emerging first in ileum or blood. Within allografts, high graft-versus-host to host-versus-graft clonal ratios were seen among patients with graft-donor T cell macrochimerism.

Details on this clone: The antigen is undetermined.

The repertoire was sequenced with immunoSEQ multiplex PCR; TCRdb's copy has only in-frame clones and lacks some. This sample yields around 13,000 clones, of which around 83% are seen a single time; 50% belongs to the top ten. Sample: PBMCs, taken around 120 days after transplant. The TCR sequence derives from a human patient who received an intestinal transplant, so some T cells may come from the graft donor. The chain employs TRBV18 and TRBJ2-6, with D uncertain. In nucleotides, the CDR3 is TGTGCCAGCTCACCCAGTCAAACTGGGGCCAACGTCCTGACTTTC. Translated, it gives CASSPSQTGANVLTF. The variable domain in full, with the rest retrieved from reference TRBV18 and TRBJ2-6, is NAGVMQNPRHLVRRRGQEARLRCSPMKGHSHVYWYRQLPEEGLKFMVYLQKENIIDESGMPKERFSAEFPKEGPSILRIQQVVRGDSAAYFCASSPSQTGANVLTFGAGSRLTVL.